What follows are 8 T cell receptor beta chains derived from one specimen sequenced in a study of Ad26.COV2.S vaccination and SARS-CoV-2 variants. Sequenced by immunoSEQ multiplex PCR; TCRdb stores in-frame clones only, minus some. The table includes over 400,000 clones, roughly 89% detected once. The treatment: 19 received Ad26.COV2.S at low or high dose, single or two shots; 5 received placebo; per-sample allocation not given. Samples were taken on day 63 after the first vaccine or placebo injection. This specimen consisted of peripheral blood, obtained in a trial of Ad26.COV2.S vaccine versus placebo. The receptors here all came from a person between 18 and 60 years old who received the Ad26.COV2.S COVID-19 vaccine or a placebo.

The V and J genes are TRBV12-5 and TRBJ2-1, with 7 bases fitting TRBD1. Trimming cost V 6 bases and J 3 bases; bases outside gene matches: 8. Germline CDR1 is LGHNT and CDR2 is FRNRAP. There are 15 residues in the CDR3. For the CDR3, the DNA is TGTGCTAGTGGCTCCGACAGGGCCGGCTACAATGAGCAGTTCTTC. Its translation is CASGSDRAGYNEQFF.

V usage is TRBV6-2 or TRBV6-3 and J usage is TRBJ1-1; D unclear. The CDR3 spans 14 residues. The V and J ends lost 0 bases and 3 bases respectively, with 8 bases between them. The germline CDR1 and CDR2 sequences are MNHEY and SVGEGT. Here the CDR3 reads CASSYSIGDTEAFF. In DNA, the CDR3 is TGTGCCAGCAGTTACTCGATCGGGGACACTGAAGCTTTCTTT.

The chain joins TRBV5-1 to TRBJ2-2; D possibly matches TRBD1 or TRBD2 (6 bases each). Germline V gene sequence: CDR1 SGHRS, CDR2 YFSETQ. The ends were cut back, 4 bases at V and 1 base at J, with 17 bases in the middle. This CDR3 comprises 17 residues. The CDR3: CASSAPWGAGNTGELFF. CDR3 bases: TGCGCCAGCAGCGCCCCTTGGGGGGCAGGGAACACCGGGGAGCTGTTTTTT.

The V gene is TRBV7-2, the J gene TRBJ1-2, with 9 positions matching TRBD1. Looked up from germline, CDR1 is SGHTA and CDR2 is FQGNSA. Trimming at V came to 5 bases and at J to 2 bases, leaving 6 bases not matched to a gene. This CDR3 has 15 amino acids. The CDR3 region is CASSPQGARNYGYTF. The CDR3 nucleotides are TGTGCCAGCAGCCCACAGGGGGCCAGGAACTATGGCTACACCTTC.

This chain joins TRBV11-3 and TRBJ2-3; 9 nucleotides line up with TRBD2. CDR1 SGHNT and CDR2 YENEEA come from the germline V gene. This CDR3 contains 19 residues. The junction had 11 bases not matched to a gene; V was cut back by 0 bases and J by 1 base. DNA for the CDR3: TGTGCCAGCAGCTTAGACCTGGGAAGCGGGAGGACCCGCACAGATACGCAGTATTTT. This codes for CASSLDLGSGRTRTDTQYF.

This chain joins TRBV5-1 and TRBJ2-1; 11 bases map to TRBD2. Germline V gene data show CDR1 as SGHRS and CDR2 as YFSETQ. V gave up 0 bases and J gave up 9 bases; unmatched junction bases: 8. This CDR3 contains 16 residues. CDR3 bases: TGCGCCAGCAGCTTGGCGCCGGGACTAGCGGACCCTGAGCAGTTCTTC. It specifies CASSLAPGLADPEQFF.

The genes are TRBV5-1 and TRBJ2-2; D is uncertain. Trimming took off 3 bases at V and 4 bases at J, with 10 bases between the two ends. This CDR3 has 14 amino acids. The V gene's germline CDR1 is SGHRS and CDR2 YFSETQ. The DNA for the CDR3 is TGCGCCAGCAGCTCTCCCAGCCCCACCGGGGAGCTGTTTTTT. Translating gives CASSSPSPTGELFF.

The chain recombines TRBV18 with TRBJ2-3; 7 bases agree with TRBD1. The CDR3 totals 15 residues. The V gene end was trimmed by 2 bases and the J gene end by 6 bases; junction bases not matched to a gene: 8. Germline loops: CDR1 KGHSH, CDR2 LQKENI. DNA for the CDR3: TGTGCCAGCTCACCATTAAAGGGGGCGCAGGATACGCAGTATTTT. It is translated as CASSPLKGAQDTQYF.